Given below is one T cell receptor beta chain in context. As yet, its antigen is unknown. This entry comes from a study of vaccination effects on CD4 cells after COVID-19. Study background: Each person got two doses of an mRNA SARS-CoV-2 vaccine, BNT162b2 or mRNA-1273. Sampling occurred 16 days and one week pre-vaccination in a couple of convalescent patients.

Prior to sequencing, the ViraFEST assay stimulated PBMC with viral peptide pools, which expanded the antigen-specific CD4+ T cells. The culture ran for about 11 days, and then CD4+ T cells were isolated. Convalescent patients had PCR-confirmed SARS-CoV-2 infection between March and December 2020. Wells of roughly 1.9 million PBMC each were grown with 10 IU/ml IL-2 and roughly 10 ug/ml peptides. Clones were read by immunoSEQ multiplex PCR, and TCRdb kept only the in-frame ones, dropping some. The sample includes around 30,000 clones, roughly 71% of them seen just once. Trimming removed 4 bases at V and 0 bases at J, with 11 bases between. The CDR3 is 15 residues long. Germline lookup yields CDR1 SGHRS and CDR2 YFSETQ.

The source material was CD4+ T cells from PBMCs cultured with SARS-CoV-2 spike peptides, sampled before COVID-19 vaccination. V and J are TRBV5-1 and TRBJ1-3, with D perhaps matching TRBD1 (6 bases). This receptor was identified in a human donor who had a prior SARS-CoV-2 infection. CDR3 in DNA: TGCGCCAGCAGCGTGGGGGACAACTCTGGAAACACCATATATTTT. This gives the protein CASSVGDNSGNTIYF.